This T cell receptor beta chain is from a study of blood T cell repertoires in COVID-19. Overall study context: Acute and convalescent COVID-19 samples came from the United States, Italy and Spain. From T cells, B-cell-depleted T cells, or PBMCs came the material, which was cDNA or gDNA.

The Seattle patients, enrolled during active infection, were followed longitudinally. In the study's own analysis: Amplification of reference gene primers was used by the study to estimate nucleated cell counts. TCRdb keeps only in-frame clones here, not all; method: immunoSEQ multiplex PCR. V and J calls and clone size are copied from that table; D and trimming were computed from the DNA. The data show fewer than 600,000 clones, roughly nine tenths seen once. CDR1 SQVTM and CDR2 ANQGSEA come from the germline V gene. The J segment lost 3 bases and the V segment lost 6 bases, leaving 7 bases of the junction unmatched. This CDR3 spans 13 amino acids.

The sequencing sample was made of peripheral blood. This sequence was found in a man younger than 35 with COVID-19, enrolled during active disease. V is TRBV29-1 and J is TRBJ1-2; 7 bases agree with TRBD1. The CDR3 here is CSVLTGTDYGYTF. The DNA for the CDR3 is TGCAGCGTCTTGACAGGGACGGACTATGGCTACACCTTC.